This TCR beta chain was obtained from a study of T cell responses to AZD1222 COVID-19 vaccine. Trimming took off 0 bases at V and 2 bases at J, with 17 bases between the two ends. Germline CDR1 SGHDN, CDR2 FVKESK. The CDR3 consists of 18 residues. General study findings and limits: Clonal diversity may have been underestimated in mostly white British donors.

On this clone: Its specificity is not known.

Clones were read by immunoSEQ multiplex PCR, and TCRdb kept only the in-frame ones, dropping some. The sample lists 75,000 to 95,000 clones; 70% to 90% were seen once. The sample here was peripheral blood, taken on day 0 of AZD1222 vaccination. This chain connects TRBV14 to TRBJ1-5; D may be TRBD1 (6 bases). This clonotype was obtained from an adult in good health. DNA of the CDR3: TGTGCCAGCAGCCAAGAATTCGCAGGGGCCCTCGGCAATCAGCCCCAGCATTTT. Translating it yields CASSQEFAGALGNQPQHF.